This TCR beta chain derives from a study of cytomegalovirus exposure and HLA in healthy donors (dated by TCRdb to 2016 to 2017). Study-level background: An earlier analysis of a few hundred of the donors reported approximately 280 Gb of sequence data and 117 million unique TCR beta sequences obtained from about 179 million T cells. In a later genetic analysis, genome-wide SNP genotypes for about 65% of the roughly 700 donors were used, and that subset was treated as a discovery cohort. Every discovery cohort repertoire had been produced on one sequencing platform. Donor age, sex, ethnicity and CMV serostatus were compiled alongside the repertoire data. The number of donors typed differed by locus, with about 629-640 for A, B, C, DRB1 and DQB1, approximately 500 for DQA1, over 600 for DPA1, and about 450 for DPB1. Approximately 310 gigabases of sequencing data and about 92 million unique TCR sequences made up an early release that covered nearly 650 HLA-typed donors. A later analysis re-analyzed previously published TCR beta repertoires from approximately 700 donors and added high-resolution HLA genotyping to study TCR occurrence patterns. The study combined high-throughput TCR immunosequencing, statistical association of individual TCRs with disease status, and machine learning to predict cytomegalovirus infection status. About 5 DR-DQ haplotypes were handled as single units for association and clustering, since linkage in the cohort was strong. On average, 235,054 unique TCR beta nucleotide sequences were sequenced per donor among a few hundred genotyped donors of the cohort, with 15% to 20% of those sequences being non-productive. Along with the approximately 700-subject first cohort, a separate validation cohort of some 130 different subjects was used. To decide whether each TCR beta V gene segment behaved as functional or pseudogenic, an earlier analysis of nearly 600 of the donors relied on high-throughput TCR beta sequencing. The study profiled the T cell repertoires of 666 subjects by immunosequencing and related them to cytomegalovirus serostatus. The study aimed to test whether cataloging public T cell receptors could reveal signatures of past pathogen exposure. Both class I and class II loci were covered by HLA typing, at four-digit resolution. Of the roughly 400 genotyped donors, approximately 82% fell in the genetic ancestry cluster associated with self-reported Caucasian donors. The later analysis used no new phenotypic data to find candidate immune exposures, relying instead on TCR beta sequences and their occurrence across donors. Results the study describes overall, beyond this receptor: A few of the identified cytomegalovirus-associated TCR beta chains were confirmed in vitro to be specific for cytomegalovirus antigens. Assigning TCR associations to individual alleles was difficult when HLA alleles, especially DR and DQ, strongly co-occurred. A later analysis found that HLA-associated TCR beta chains were more clonally expanded and had lower generation probabilities than equally common non-associated chains. Because counts were too low, around 18 rarely observed V segments, including chromosome 9 orphons, were left out of the earlier analysis of about 620 of the donors. While some public TCRs were present in many individuals, most TCR sequences turned up only very rarely across donors. It was suggested by the authors that the approach could potentially be generalized to other disease states and immunological phenotypes. In a later genetic analysis, fewer N-insertions in productive TCRs were reported among donors in an Asian-associated ancestry cluster than the roughly 670-donor mean. A total of around 150 TCR beta chains were listed by the study as associated with cytomegalovirus. A group of highly shared sequence variants was considered likely to be a technical artifact of the sequencing pipeline. Broadly in line with IMGT annotations, most TCR beta V segments showed up in productive rearrangements about 90% or about 30% of the time in an earlier analysis of 450 to 750 of the donors. HLA typing was unavailable for some donors at each locus, so association tests used only the typed subset. A further reported finding was that TCR beta sequences accurately predicted the HLA-A and HLA-B alleles for most subjects in the first cohort. Several of the top co-occurrence clusters appeared to be linked to parvovirus B19, influenza, CMV and Epstein-Barr virus, according to a later analysis. A later analysis associated around 16,000 TCR beta sequences with specific HLA alleles at a false discovery rate of 0.05. For the cohort, immune exposure information was limited to CMV serostatus. In a later analysis, TCR association rates were found to vary across HLA loci, with the most associated TCRs seen for DRB1 alleles and the fewest for HLA-C alleles. In this cohort, only TCR beta chains were sequenced, and detectable features were limited by the absence of alpha or paired-chain data. Some IMGT-functional V segments, including TRBV6-2 and TRBV6-3, could not be told apart with the 87-base-pair reads, so those segments were excluded. The presence/absence analyses assumed that sequencing depth was roughly uniform across donors, and that assumption may not be true. Cytomegalovirus status was reported to be diagnosed by the classifier with high specificity and sensitivity in both the original and validation cohorts. In a later genetic analysis, a missense DCLRE1C variant was associated with V-gene and J-gene trimming of TCR beta chains, and the association was replicated in an independent cohort. Correlated functional status among segregating V segments might reflect linkage disequilibrium, but an unknown experimental factor could not be ruled out. In a later analysis, most CMV-associated TCR beta chains were found to appear HLA-restricted, with HLA associations seemingly driven largely by CMV exposure.

The receptor library was made with the immunoSEQ multiplex PCR assay. For the multiplex PCR, a mixture combining 60 forward primers for TCR Vbeta segments and 13 reverse primers for TCR Jbeta segments was used. Amplification of the CDR3 region of rearranged TCR beta genes was performed with a multiplex PCR assay on genomic DNA. On the Illumina HiSeq System, the amplified TCR beta libraries were sequenced as 87-base-pair reads. In the paper's pipeline: A later analysis counted about 82 million unique TCR beta chains across the 666 repertoires, and roughly 9.9 million of these chains were shared by at least two donors. Raw reads were error-corrected and collapsed into unique sequences with a nearest-neighbor algorithm that merged closely related sequences to remove PCR and sequencing errors. Alignment of CDR3 sequences to IMGT reference sequences was used to assign V, D and J gene segments. For a sequence to be retained, a match of at least six nucleotides to both a V gene segment and a J gene segment was required. A rearrangement counted as productive if the CDR3 had no stop codons and remained in frame with V and J, and every other rearrangement counted as non-productive. CDR3 was defined according to IMGT convention as the region running from the second conserved V-encoded cysteine to the conserved J-encoded phenylalanine. The earlier analysis of roughly 590 of the donors excluded any sequence lacking an unambiguous match to a single V gene segment. An earlier analysis of 550 to 650 of the donors classified V segments as functional when productive rearrangements were above 56.7% and as segregating when the standard deviation between donors was above 5%. A statistical classification framework was built for diagnosing cytomegalovirus status from the catalog of TCR beta chain sequences. In a later analysis, V and J genes were assigned by comparing TCR nucleotide sequences against IMGT/GENE-DB human TR gene sequences. Using the TCRdist pipeline, a later analysis assigned CDR3 sequences along with most-parsimonious VDJ recombination scenarios. In a later analysis, each TCR beta chain was defined by its CDR3 amino acid sequence together with its V-gene family, and reads lacking a unique V-gene family were excluded. As a way to deal with suspected cross-contamination and a sequencing artifact, a later analysis dropped nearly 600 nucleotide sequences that were highly shared and had low generation probability. In a later analysis, a clonal expansion index for each public chain was calculated from normalized within-repertoire ranks of inferred template counts. A later analysis computed generation probabilities with a VDJ recombination model fitted to out-of-frame rearrangements, and checked the results against IGoR. In a later analysis, TCR-TCR, TCR-HLA and TCR-CMV co-occurrence was scored with hypergeometric tests, and a repertoire-size bias correction was applied to TCR pairs. A later analysis estimated false discovery rates by permuting HLA or CMV assignments 20 times. In a later analysis, co-occurring TCRs were grouped with DBSCAN, and TCRdist sequence similarity was added when clustering was performed within HLA-allele-positive subsets. Repertoires with fewer than 30,000 or more than 120,000 public chains were left out of co-occurrence clustering, as were five repertoires with anomalous nucleotide sharing. Not all clones reach the TCRdb copy of this immuneACCESS table, which keeps in-frame sequences only. Checked studies attribute under half of the gap to unresolved V genes and leave the rest unexplained. From that table come the V and J calls and clone size; the DNA was used to work out D and trimming. Recorded for this sample are some 170,000 clones; over 60% of them occurred a single time. Of the sample, more than 2.5% falls within the top ten clones.

Taken from cysteine to phenylalanine, the CDR3 has 15 residues. The DNA shown is the 45-base CDR3, in frame from base 1. Per the germline V gene (reference sequence), PRHDT is the CDR1 and FYEKMQ is the CDR2. V has 4 bases trimmed and J has 4 bases trimmed; junction bases matching no gene number 8. Note on this clone: The antigen it recognizes is unknown. Base qualities are not recorded, but no much larger clone differs from it by a single base.

In total, roughly 670 healthy bone marrow donors made up the cohort. All cohort members were sampled while nominally healthy, although unrecorded immune exposures were likely present. The donor tested CMV seronegative, placing the donor among the 350 or so seronegative members of the cohort. A peripheral blood sample was provided by each donor, and peripheral blood mononuclear cells were used for TCR beta sequencing. The Qiagen DNeasy Blood Extraction Kit was used to extract genomic DNA from the blood cell samples. The source of this sequence is a woman aged 25 to 45 in good health and CMV-seronegative. The sample was PBMCs. In this chain, TRBV13 is recombined with TRBJ2-7; 9 bases in between match TRBD2. The DNA sequence is as follows: TGTGCCAGCAGCTCGACTAGCGGCATTACGTACGAGCAGTACTTC. Its product reads: CASSSTSGITYEQYF. Beyond the CDR3, the reference TRBV13 and TRBJ2-7 genes provide the residues; the full variable domain reads: AAGVIQSPRHLIKEKRETATLKCYPIPRHDTVYWYQQGPGQDPQFLISFYEKMQSDKGSIPDRFSAQQFSDYHSELNMSSLELGDSALYFCASSSTSGITYEQYFGPGTRLTVT.